The 30 T cell receptor beta chains below come from one sample, sequenced in a study of T cell clusters in autoimmune cytopenias. TRB amplification used 200 to 250 ng of peripheral blood genomic DNA. Multiplex touch-down PCR amplified TRB using TRB-A and TRB-B pools in one tube. TCRdb processed the multiplex PCR reads again and assigns one entry to each CDR3 protein, with no DNA. The table for this sample gives some 4,000 distinct CDR3 sequences. The same sample was also used in a study of T cell repertoires in aging, cancer and after chemotherapy.

Sequenced material: peripheral blood. Receptors were obtained from a human donor in good health.

Its frequency marks this clonotype as medium-sized. V gene TRBV11-3 combines with J gene TRBJ1-3. From germline, CDR1 is SGHNT and CDR2 YENEEA. The CDR3 runs 14 residues. CDR3 sequence: CASSSGARGNTIYF.

The chain is built from TRBV5-1 and TRBJ2-1. The CDR3 totals 15 residues. In germline, CDR1 is SGHRS, CDR2 YFSETQ. The CDR3: CASSVRGSSYNEQFF.

This clonotype is identified as medium-sized (0.01 to 0.1%) from frequency. V and J are TRBV19 and TRBJ2-3. This CDR3 has 13 amino acids. CDR1 LNHDA and CDR2 SQIVND come from the germline V gene (reference sequence). The chain's CDR3 is CASSLGGADTQYF.

Frequency places this clonotype as medium-sized (0.01 to 0.1%). The V call is TRBV6-4, the J call TRBJ2-2; the D call from TCRdb, TRBD1, cannot be confirmed without DNA. Germline CDR1 MRHNA, CDR2 SNTAGT. The length of the CDR3 is 15 residues. The CDR3 region is CASSDSRENTGELFF.

Judged by frequency, this clonotype is medium-sized. The chain has TRBV18 and TRBJ1-5; checking the TCRdb D call of TRBD1 is not possible without DNA. This CDR3 is 16 amino acids long. The germline gives CDR1 KGHSH, CDR2 LQKENI. The chain's CDR3 is CASSLGTGTSNQPQHF.

V usage is TRBV5-1 and J usage is TRBJ2-4; TCRdb gives TRBD1 as the D gene, but with no DNA this cannot be confirmed. The germline V gene has CDR1 SGHRS and CDR2 YFSETQ. CDR3 length equals 12 residues. The CDR3 is CASSTGQGIQYF.

This chain uses TRBV7-2 with TRBJ2-5; the D call of TRBD2 rests on TCRdb alone, since no DNA is present to check it. CDR1 and CDR2 from the germline V gene are SGHTA and FQGNSA. CDR3 length: 14 amino acids. This chain's CDR3 is CASSLEVGALPQYF.

Frequency places this clonotype as medium-sized. V and J are TRBV29-1 and TRBJ1-2. This CDR3 spans 12 amino acids. In germline, CDR1 is SQVTM, CDR2 ANQGSEA. The CDR3 protein is CSVEVNGDGYTF.

The genes are TRBV7-9 and TRBJ2-3; without DNA, the TCRdb call of TRBD1 cannot be checked. CDR1 and CDR2 (germline): SEHNR, FQNEAQ (reference sequence). The CDR3 is made up of 21 amino acids. The CDR3: CASRSPTGSKGGGGSTDTQYF.

This clonotype is labeled medium-sized based on frequency. This chain connects TRBV6-2 or TRBV6-3 to TRBJ2-1; TCRdb indicates TRBD2, and absent DNA this call remains unverified. The CDR3 covers 16 residues. The germline V gene encodes CDR1 MNHEY and CDR2 SVGEGT. The CDR3 here is CASSPSGTSGSNEQFF.

This clonotype is classed as medium-sized by frequency. V is TRBV12-3 or TRBV12-4 and J is TRBJ2-3. The CDR3 loop spans 13 amino acids. The CDR3 sequence is CASRPRPADTQYF.

By frequency, this clonotype registers medium-sized. The chain recombines TRBV12-3 or TRBV12-4 with TRBJ2-5. There are 12 residues in the CDR3. The CDR3 here is CASSLNSETQYF.

Its frequency marks this clonotype as medium-sized. The gene calls are TRBV27 and TRBJ2-7. The CDR3 runs 13 residues. From germline, CDR1 is MNHEY and CDR2 SMNVEV (reference sequence). The CDR3 sequence is CASSFPSSYEQYF.

Its frequency marks this clonotype as medium-sized. The chain couples TRBV19 to TRBJ1-2; with no DNA, the TCRdb D assignment of TRBD1 cannot be verified. Germline CDR1 is LNHDA and CDR2 is SQIVND (reference sequence). The CDR3 length is 15 residues. The CDR3 reads CASSTRDRADYGYTF.

This clonotype is identified as medium-sized from frequency. The chain joins TRBV6-1 to TRBJ1-2; TCRdb names TRBD1, which stays unverified in the absence of DNA. The CDR3 loop spans 13 amino acids. Germline V CDR1 and CDR2: MNHNS, SASEGT. CDR3 region: CASRDDRPYGYTF.

Its frequency marks this clonotype as medium-sized. This rearrangement joins TRBV27 to TRBJ2-7; no DNA is available, so the TRBD1 call from TCRdb remains unchecked. This CDR3 has 14 residues. Germline CDR1 and CDR2: MNHEY and SMNVEV (reference sequence). The chain's CDR3 is CASTRSSQGYEQYF.

The genes are TRBV27 and TRBJ2-3; there is no DNA to check the TCRdb D call of TRBD2. The CDR3 contains 20 residues. CDR1 MNHEY and CDR2 SMNVEV come from the germline V gene (reference sequence). This CDR3 is CASSLFIRVGGLARTDTQYF.

According to its frequency, this clonotype is large. The rearrangement joins TRBV29-1 to TRBJ2-2; TCRdb's D call, TRBD1, is unchecked because there is no DNA. The CDR3 extends over 14 amino acids. Germline CDR1 SQVTM, CDR2 ANQGSEA. The CDR3 here is CSVVGTGKAGELFF.

The chain combines TRBV7-9 with TRBJ2-7. The CDR3 loop spans 13 amino acids. CDR1 and CDR2 (germline): SEHNR, FQNEAQ (reference sequence). The chain's CDR3 is CASSLDEEYEQYF.

The chain has TRBV5-6 and TRBJ2-3. From germline, CDR1 is SGHDT and CDR2 YYEEEE. The CDR3 is made up of 16 amino acids. CDR3 loop: CASSLRLPGSGDTQYF.

This clonotype registers medium-sized (0.01 to 0.1%) by frequency. V usage is TRBV6-4 and J usage is TRBJ1-1. Looked up from germline, CDR1 is MRHNA and CDR2 is SNTAGT. CDR3 length equals 13 residues. The CDR3 protein is CASSDSDNTEAFF.

The V call is TRBV5-3, the J call TRBJ2-5; TCRdb outputs TRBD1, but without DNA this stays unchecked. TRBV5-3 counts as an open reading frame of uncertain function. The CDR3 is 15 residues long. The CDR3 sequence: CARSLGGGYLETQYF.

The chain combines TRBV7-9 with TRBJ1-6. The germline CDR1 and CDR2 sequences are SEHNR and FQNEAQ (reference sequence). The CDR3 sequence is 17 residues long. The CDR3 sequence: CASSLAPKLRNNSPLHF.

This clonotype ranks as medium-sized in terms of frequency. V is TRBV27 and J is TRBJ1-4. Germline loops: CDR1 MNHEY, CDR2 SMNVEV (reference sequence). CDR3 size: 15 residues. The CDR3 here is CASRRVGFMGEKLFF.

This clonotype ranks as medium-sized in terms of frequency. This chain joins TRBV6-2 or TRBV6-3 and TRBJ1-1; no DNA is available, so the TRBD1 call from TCRdb remains unchecked. The CDR3 loop spans 13 amino acids. Germline V lookup: CDR1 MNHEY, CDR2 SVGEGT. The CDR3 protein is CASSYVGTREAFF.

This chain links TRBV6-4 with TRBJ2-5; absent DNA, TCRdb's TRBD2 call cannot be checked. In germline, CDR1 is MRHNA, CDR2 SNTAGT. The CDR3 loop spans 18 amino acids. The CDR3 is CASSGPTPGPRPRETQYF.

Judged by frequency, this clonotype is medium-sized. V is TRBV27 and J is TRBJ1-3; TCRdb gives TRBD1 as the D gene, but with no DNA this cannot be confirmed. The CDR3 runs 16 residues. In germline, CDR1 is MNHEY, CDR2 SMNVEV (reference sequence). CDR3 amino acids: CASSPWGQKAGNTIYF.

The rearrangement joins TRBV7-9 to TRBJ2-5; no DNA is available, so the TRBD1 call from TCRdb remains unchecked. CDR1 is SEHNR, CDR2 FQNEAQ, per germline (reference sequence). The CDR3 has 14 amino acids. Here the CDR3 reads CASIPDRLQETQYF.

This clonotype counts as medium-sized (0.01 to 0.1%) by frequency. The CDR3 region is CASSLTSGTGVEKLFF. This chain connects TRBV5-6 to TRBJ1-4; TCRdb reports TRBD1, a call that lacks DNA to check it against. The CDR3 runs to 16 residues. CDR1 SGHDT and CDR2 YYEEEE come from the germline V gene.

The chain is built from TRBV7-2 and TRBJ2-4; as DNA is missing, the TRBD2 call by TCRdb cannot be tested. The germline CDR1 and CDR2 sequences are SGHTA and FQGNSA. The CDR3 has 19 residues. The CDR3 sequence: CASSLRSLAGVGAKNIQYF.